The subject of this entry is one T cell receptor (beta chain). These data come from a study of blood T cell repertoires in COVID-19. Looking at the study overall: Sites in the United States, Italy and Spain provided acute and convalescent COVID-19 samples. PBMCs, B-cell-depleted T cells, or T cells provided the cDNA or gDNA that made up the material.

Original methodology: Reference gene primer amplification gave estimated nucleated cell counts. Generated by immunoSEQ multiplex PCR, the TCRdb table keeps only in-frame clones and is missing some. V, J and clone size are those of that table, while D and trimming were read from the DNA. The top ten clones hold 2.9% of a sample with more than 150,000 clones, 65% to 85% of them seen once. After removal of 7 bases from V and 2 bases from J, the junction contained 4 bases not matched to a gene. CDR1 and CDR2 (germline): LNHDA, SQIVND (reference sequence). The CDR3 contains 13 residues. The material sequenced was peripheral blood. The chain combines TRBV19 with TRBJ2-7, with 8 bases lining up with TRBD1. The TCR originated in a woman aged 60-75 years with acute or convalescent COVID-19. This chain's CDR3 is CASKGTGAYEQYF. CDR3 DNA: TGTGCCAGTAAGGGGACAGGTGCCTACGAGCAGTACTTC.